The 9 T cell receptor beta chains in this list originate from one sample, sequenced in a study of control samples from healthy donors and cancer patients. Only in-frame clones appear in the TCRdb table, and some are missing; sequencing was by immunoSEQ multiplex PCR. The repertoire holds about 120,000 clones, with 85% to 95% as singletons. Sequenced: blood. The receptors come from a man in his thirties or forties in good health.

V is TRBV11-2 and J is TRBJ1-1; D gene uncertain. The CDR3 runs to 13 residues. Per germline, CDR1 SGHAT and CDR2 FQNNGV. Deletions cut 3 bases from V and 8 bases from J, with 13 bases between. Here the CDR3 DNA reads TGTGCCAGCAGCTTCCCATTCCCCAGAGAAGCTTTCTTT. Translated: CASSFPFPREAFF.

The rearrangement uses TRBV10-3 and TRBJ2-5, with 8 bases fitting TRBD2. CDR1 is ENHRY, CDR2 SYGVKD, per germline. The CDR3 is made up of 16 amino acids. With 8 bases clipped from V and 2 bases from J, the junction kept 13 bases outside the gene matches. CDR3 in DNA: TGTGCCATCGGTAGGCTAGCGGGCGATACACAAGAGACCCAGTACTTC. Encoded protein: CAIGRLAGDTQETQYF.

The V gene is TRBV7-9, the J gene TRBJ1-5; 9 bases line up with TRBD1. CDR3 size: 15 residues. Germline lookup yields CDR1 SEHNR and CDR2 FQNEAQ (reference sequence). V dropped 4 bases and J dropped 2; count of bases not matched to a gene: 3. Here the CDR3 reads CASSSDRGGNQPQHF. The DNA of the CDR3 is TGTGCCAGCAGCTCGGACAGGGGAGGCAATCAGCCCCAGCATTTT.

The rearrangement links TRBV9 to TRBJ1-2; weak D call: TRBD1 (6 bases). Germline V gene sequence: CDR1 SGDLS, CDR2 YYNGEE. The ends were cut back, 3 bases at V and 8 bases at J, with 14 bases in the middle. The CDR3 length is 13 residues. Written as DNA, the CDR3 is TGTGCCAGCAGCGAGACAGGTTTTAGCGGCTACACCTTC. Its protein is CASSETGFSGYTF.

V is TRBV10-3 and J is TRBJ1-1; D remains unclear. The CDR3 extends over 13 amino acids. Germline V gene lookup returns CDR1 ENHRY and CDR2 SYGVKD. Trimming shortened V by 7 bases and J by 1 base, and 10 bases separated the two germline ends. In DNA form, the CDR3 reads TGTGCCATCACTCTAAGAGAGAACACTGAAGCTTTCTTT. Translated: CAITLRENTEAFF.

This chain joins TRBV4-1 and TRBJ2-5; possible D gene TRBD2, 5 bases. There are 16 residues in the CDR3. Between the trimmed V and J ends, which lost 2 bases and 0 bases, there was a span of 13 bases. CDR1 and CDR2 (germline): MGHRA, YSYEKL. The CDR3 sequence: CASSQTEVTYQETQYF. CDR3 DNA sequence: TGCGCCAGCAGCCAAACGGAGGTGACGTACCAAGAGACCCAGTACTTC.

V is TRBV6-5 and J is TRBJ2-2; 7 nucleotides align to TRBD2. The V segment lost 4 bases and the J segment 4 bases; nucleotides outside the gene matches: 3. Germline CDR1 MNHEY, CDR2 SVGAGI. This CDR3 has 14 amino acids. The CDR3 loop is CASSLGGITGELFF. The DNA of the CDR3 is TGTGCCAGCAGTTTGGGGGGGATCACCGGGGAGCTGTTTTTT.

CDR3 region: CATRGTGNGYTF. The CDR3, as DNA: TGTGCCACCAGGGGGACAGGGAATGGCTACACCTTC. The chain couples TRBV24-1 to TRBJ1-2; 9 bases are a match to TRBD1. The CDR3 runs to 12 residues. Looked up from germline, CDR1 is KGHDR and CDR2 is SFDVKD. After removal of 7 bases from V and 6 bases from J, the junction contained 2 bases not matched to a gene.

The chain couples TRBV10-2 to TRBJ1-1, with unresolved D. CDR1 and CDR2 (germline): WSHSY, SAAADI. The V and J ends lost 8 bases and 8 bases respectively, with 21 bases between them. The CDR3 spans 14 residues. CDR3 residues: CASSPGDMTVEAFF. CDR3 nucleotides: TGCGCCAGCTCGCCCGGGGATATGACCGTCGAAGCTTTCTTT.